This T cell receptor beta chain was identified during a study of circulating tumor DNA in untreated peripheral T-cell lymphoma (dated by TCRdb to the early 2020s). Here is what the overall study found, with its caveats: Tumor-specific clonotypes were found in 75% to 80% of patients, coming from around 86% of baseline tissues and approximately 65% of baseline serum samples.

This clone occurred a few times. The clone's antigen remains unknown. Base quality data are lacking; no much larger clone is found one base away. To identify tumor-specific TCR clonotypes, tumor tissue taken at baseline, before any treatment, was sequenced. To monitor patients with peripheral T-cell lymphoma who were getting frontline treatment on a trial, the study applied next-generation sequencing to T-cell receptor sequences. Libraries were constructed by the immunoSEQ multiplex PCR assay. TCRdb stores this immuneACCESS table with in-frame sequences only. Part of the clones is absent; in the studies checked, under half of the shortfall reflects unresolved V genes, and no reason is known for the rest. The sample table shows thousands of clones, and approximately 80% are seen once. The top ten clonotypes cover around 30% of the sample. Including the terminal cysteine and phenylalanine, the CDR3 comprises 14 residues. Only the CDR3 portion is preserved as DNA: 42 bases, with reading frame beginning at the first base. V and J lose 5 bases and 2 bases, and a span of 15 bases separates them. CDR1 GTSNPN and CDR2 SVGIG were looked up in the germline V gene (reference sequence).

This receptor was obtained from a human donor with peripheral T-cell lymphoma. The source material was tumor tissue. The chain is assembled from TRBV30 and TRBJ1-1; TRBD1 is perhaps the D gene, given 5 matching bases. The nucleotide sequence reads TGTGCCTGGTGTCAGGGATTTGGAAACACTGAAGCTTTCTTT. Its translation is CAWCQGFGNTEAFF.